This TCR beta chain derives from a study of blood T cell repertoires in COVID-19 (dated by TCRdb to 2018 to 2020). About the full investigation: Collaborator samples came from the United States, Italy and Spain and covered acute and convalescent phases of COVID-19. Where available, HLA class I and class II types were taken from metadata supplied by the sample provider and were not determined by assay-based typing. The repertoires were released in a freely available public database meant as a resource for research on the immune response to SARS-CoV-2. The sample metadata nearly always contained a de-identified subject ID, COVID-19 status, age in years and sex. The prospective study material was composed of cDNA or gDNA derived from T cells, B-cell-depleted T cells, or PBMCs. Subjects who had been exposed to COVID-19, were actively infected with it, or had recovered from it provided the deeply sampled blood TCRbeta repertoires that made up the dataset. The samples were drawn from the first 160 participants of the ongoing ImmuneRACE study and from 1,254 subjects provided by 6 global collaborators. General study outcomes and caveats: Clinical and demographic metadata were provided uncurated, with the amount varying by source and participant.

Samples from volunteer blood donors who had recovered from COVID-19 were contributed by a second Seattle source. Collaborating institutions collected whole blood in K2EDTA tubes following their own protocols. For TCRbeta analysis, collaborators shipped samples as frozen whole blood, isolated PBMCs, or DNA extracted from either of those sample types. With respect to this clone: Its binding antigen is unknown. No base quality information exists; no much larger clone differs at one position.

Trimming costs V 4 bases and J 6 bases, and their ends lie 9 bases apart. The germline V gene encodes CDR1 ENHRY and CDR2 SYGVKD. Including the terminal cysteine and phenylalanine, the CDR3 comprises 12 residues. The kept DNA is CDR3 alone, 36 bases in frame from the first base. TCRbeta CDR3 regions were amplified from genomic DNA by means of the immunoSEQ Assay, a bias-controlled multiplex PCR. As for how the authors treated the data: The number of nucleated cells in each sample was estimated from the amplification of reference gene primers within the assay. To quantify the absolute abundance of each unique TCRbeta CDR3 rearrangement, sequence reads were collapsed and filtered. For each sample, productive Simpson clonality was calculated as the square root of Simpson's diversity index across productive rearrangements. Sourced from immuneACCESS, this table was stored by TCRdb with only in-frame sequences that have V and J called. A share of the clones is absent; for the studies checked, an unresolved V gene accounts for under half, and the remainder has no known explanation. V, J and clone size were drawn from that table, and D and trimming were deduced from the DNA. The sample includes around 200,000 clones, with 87% observed a single time. About 12% of the sample rests with the top ten.

Sequencing input: peripheral blood. The V and J segments used are TRBV10-3 and TRBJ1-1, with TRBD1 as a weak D call on 5 bases. The receptor was isolated from a woman aged 18-29 years who had recovered from COVID-19. The sequence in DNA is TGTGCCATCAGTGTCGAAGGGGCTGAAGCTTTCTTT. Its translation is CAISVEGAEAFF.